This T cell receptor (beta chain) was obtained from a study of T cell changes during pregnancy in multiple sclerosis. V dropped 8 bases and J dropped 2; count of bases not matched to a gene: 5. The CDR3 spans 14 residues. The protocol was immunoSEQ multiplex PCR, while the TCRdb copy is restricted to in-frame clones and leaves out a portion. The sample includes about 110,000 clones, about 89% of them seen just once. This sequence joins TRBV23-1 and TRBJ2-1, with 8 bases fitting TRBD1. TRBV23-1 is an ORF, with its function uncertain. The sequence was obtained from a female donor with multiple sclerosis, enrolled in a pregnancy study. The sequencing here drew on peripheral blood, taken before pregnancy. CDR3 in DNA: TGCGCCAGCTGGACAGGGAAGACCTACAATGAGCAGTTCTTC. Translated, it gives CASWTGKTYNEQFF.